The 11 T cell receptor beta chains below come from one sample, sequenced in a study of blood T cell repertoires in COVID-19. Sequencing was performed with immunoSEQ multiplex PCR; in TCRdb, only in-frame clones are kept and a portion is missing. This sample has some 31,000 clones, with around 73% found just once. Sequenced input: peripheral blood. These receptors originate from a woman aged 55 to 70 with acute or convalescent COVID-19.

The gene calls are TRBV10-3 and TRBJ1-4, with a tentative D call TRBD1 (5 bases). Trimming cost V 7 bases and J 8 bases, with 14 bases left between them. The CDR3 spans 13 residues. Germline V gene sequence: CDR1 ENHRY, CDR2 SYGVKD. The DNA for the CDR3 is TGTGCCATCAAAGCAGGGTTTGAGGAAAAACTGTTTTTT. Translated: CAIKAGFEEKLFF.

V is TRBV6-1 and J is TRBJ1-3, with a tentative D call TRBD1 (6 bases). Germline CDR1 reads MNHNS; CDR2 reads SASEGT. The CDR3 length is 16 residues. V lost 2 bases and J 1 base, leaving 12 bases between the germline ends. The chain's CDR3 is CASSEHTGRSGNTIYF. The CDR3 DNA reads as TGTGCCAGCAGTGAACATACAGGGAGATCTGGAAACACCATATATTTT.

The CDR3: CASSPLGQGGKDTEAFF. The CDR3, as DNA: TGCGCCAGCAGCCCCTTAGGACAGGGAGGGAAAGACACTGAAGCTTTCTTT. The rearrangement uses TRBV5-1 and TRBJ1-1; 8 bases match TRBD1. J lost 3 bases, V lost 4 bases, and 14 bases had no gene match. This CDR3 region has 17 residues. Germline V gives CDR1 SGHRS, CDR2 YFSETQ. Based on the CDR3 plus reference TRBV5-1 and TRBJ1-1, the full variable domain is KAGVTQTPRYLIKTRGQQVTLSCSPISGHRSVSWYQQTPGQGLQFLFEYFSETQRNKGNFPGRFSGRQFSNSRSEMNVSTLELGDSALYLCASSPLGQGGKDTEAFFGQGTRLTVV.

This clone was counted only a few times. This chain joins TRBV2 and TRBJ1-3; D ambiguous. Trimming pared 6 bases from V and 0 bases from J, leaving 9 bases between. Germline CDR1 reads SNHLY; CDR2 reads FYNNEI. The CDR3 runs 14 residues. Written as DNA, the CDR3 is TGTGCCAGCAGGAGCGGATACTCTGGAAACACCATATATTTT. Its translation: CASRSGYSGNTIYF.

Only one count was recorded for this clone. V usage is TRBV5-4 and J usage is TRBJ2-2, with 10 bases matching TRBD2. In germline, CDR1 is SGHNT, CDR2 YYREEE (reference sequence). V was clipped by 3 bases and J by 0 bases; unmatched bases: 11. This CDR3 contains 19 residues. CDR3 nucleotides: TGTGCCAGCAGCTCCAAAGGGGGTAGCGGGGGGACGAACACCGGGGAGCTGTTTTTT. Translating gives CASSSKGGSGGTNTGELFF.

The V gene is TRBV11-3, the J gene TRBJ2-5, with D hard to call. This CDR3 comprises 13 residues. Per germline, CDR1 SGHNT and CDR2 YENEEA. V gave up 4 bases and J gave up 5 bases, with 11 bases separating them. The CDR3 DNA follows: TGTGCCAGCAGCTCCGTCGGGTGGGAGACCCAGTACTTC. Protein sequence: CASSSVGWETQYF. Full variable domain (missing parts from reference TRBV11-3 and TRBJ2-5): EAGVVQSPRYKIIEKKQPVAFWCNPISGHNTLYWYLQNLGQGPELLIRYENEEAVDDSQLPKDRFSAERLKGVDSTLKIQPAELGDSAVYLCASSSVGWETQYFGPGTRLLVL.

The chain is built from TRBV7-8 and TRBJ1-4, with a weak D call TRBD1 (6 bases). CDR3 size: 15 residues. V lost 6 bases to trimming and J lost 1 base, with 12 bases between them. From germline, CDR1 is SGHVS and CDR2 FQNEAQ. CDR3 protein: CASRYREGTNEKLFF. The CDR3 nucleotides are TGTGCCAGCAGATACAGGGAGGGAACTAATGAAAAACTGTTTTTT. The whole variable domain, filled in from reference TRBV7-8 and TRBJ1-4, reads GAGVSQSPRYKVAKRGQDVALRCDPISGHVSLFWYQQALGQGPEFLTYFQNEAQLDKSGLPSDRFFAERPEGSVSTLKIQRTQQEDSAVYLCASRYREGTNEKLFFGSGTQLSVL.

This chain connects TRBV6-4 to TRBJ1-1; D is unclear. CDR1 is MRHNA and CDR2 is SNTAGT in the germline V gene. CDR3 length equals 12 residues. Trimming removed 2 bases from V and 10 bases from J, with 11 bases in between. Written as DNA, the CDR3 is TGTGCCAGCAGTGACGACTCGACTAGAGCTTTCTTT. Translation gives CASSDDSTRAFF.

In this sample, this clone turned up a few times. This chain joins TRBV5-1 and TRBJ2-7; a weak D match, TRBD1 (6 bases). The CDR3 runs 12 residues. Trimming removed 5 bases from V and 4 bases from J, with 10 bases in between. CDR1 and CDR2 from the germline V gene are SGHRS and YFSETQ. The CDR3 DNA sequence: TGCGCCAGCAGGTCAGGGGAATACGAGCAGTACTTC. Translated, it gives CASRSGEYEQYF.

V usage is TRBV10-3 and J usage is TRBJ2-7; the D gene is possibly TRBD1 (6 bases). V was cut by 10 bases and J by 5 bases, with 18 bases left in between. The CDR3 has 13 residues. Germline CDR1 ENHRY, CDR2 SYGVKD. In nucleotides, the CDR3 is TGTGCCACCTGGGCCCCAGGGGTCCACGAGCAGTACTTC. Translated, it gives CATWAPGVHEQYF.

V is TRBV5-1 and J is TRBJ1-2, with 8 bases fitting TRBD1. After removal of 4 bases from V and 5 bases from J, the junction contained 7 bases not matched to a gene. CDR3 size: 14 residues. CDR1 and CDR2 from the germline V gene are SGHRS and YFSETQ. The CDR3 DNA follows: TGCGCCAGCAGCCCGGACAGGGAAAAGTATGGCTACACCTTC. Encoded protein: CASSPDREKYGYTF.